Here is one TCR beta chain with its context. The data derive from a study of blood T cell repertoires in COVID-19. Study in general: Acute and convalescent COVID-19 specimens originated in the United States, Italy and Spain.

Method: immunoSEQ multiplex PCR; TCRdb's copy keeps in-frame clones and lacks some. The profile shows a few hundred thousand clones, roughly 89% of them singletons. The CDR3 is 14 residues long. Trimming left V 4 bases short and J 7 bases short, with 16 bases between. Per the germline V gene, CDR1 is SGHTA and CDR2 is FQGNSA. In Cohort 3, a recovered donor had either two negative PCRs, clearance, or symptom resolution. The source material was PBMCs or T cells enriched from blood (not recorded which). The chain recombines TRBV7-2 with TRBJ1-2, with D possibly TRBD1 on 5 matching bases. The clonotype was recovered from a woman in her 50s who had recovered from COVID-19. For the CDR3, the DNA is TGTGCCAGCAGCTCCGGGGGGACGATAGGTGGCTACACCTTC. It codes for CASSSGGTIGGYTF.